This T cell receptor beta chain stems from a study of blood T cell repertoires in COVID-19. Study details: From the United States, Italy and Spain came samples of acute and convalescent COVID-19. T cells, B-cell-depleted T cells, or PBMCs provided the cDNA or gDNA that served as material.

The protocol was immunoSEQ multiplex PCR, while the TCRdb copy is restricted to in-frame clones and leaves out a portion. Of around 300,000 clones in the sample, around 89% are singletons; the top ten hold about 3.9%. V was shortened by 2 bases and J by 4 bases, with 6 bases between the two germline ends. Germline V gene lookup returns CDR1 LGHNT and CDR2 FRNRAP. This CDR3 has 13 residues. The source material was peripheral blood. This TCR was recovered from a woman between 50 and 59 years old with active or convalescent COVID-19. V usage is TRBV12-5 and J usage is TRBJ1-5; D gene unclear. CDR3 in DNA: TGTGCTAGTGGTTTGACGGGAAATCAGCCCCAGCATTTT. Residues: CASGLTGNQPQHF.